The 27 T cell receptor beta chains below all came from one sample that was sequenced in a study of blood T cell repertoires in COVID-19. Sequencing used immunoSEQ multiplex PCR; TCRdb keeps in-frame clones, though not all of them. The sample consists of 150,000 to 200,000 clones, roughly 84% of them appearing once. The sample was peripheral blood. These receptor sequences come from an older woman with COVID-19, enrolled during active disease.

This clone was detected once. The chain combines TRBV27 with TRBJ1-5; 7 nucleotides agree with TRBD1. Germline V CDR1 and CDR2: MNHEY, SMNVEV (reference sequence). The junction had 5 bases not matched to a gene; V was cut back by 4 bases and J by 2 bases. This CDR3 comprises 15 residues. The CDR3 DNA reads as TGTGCCAGCAGTTCAATGACAGGGCGCAATCAGCCCCAGCATTTT. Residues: CASSSMTGRNQPQHF.

DNA of the CDR3: TGTGCCAGCAGCTTAGGACAGCTAAATGAGCAGTTCTTC. Translating gives CASSLGQLNEQFF. The rearrangement joins TRBV11-2 to TRBJ2-1; D might be TRBD1 (5 bases). Germline assignment: CDR1 SGHAT and CDR2 FQNNGV. The CDR3 covers 13 residues. The V end was cut by 1 base, the J end by 7 bases, with 8 bases between. Variable domain in full (rest from reference TRBV11-2 and TRBJ2-1): EAGVAQSPRYKIIEKRQSVAFWCNPISGHATLYWYQQILGQGPKLLIQFQNNGVVDDSQLPKDRFSAERLKGVDSTLKIQPAKLEDSAVYLCASSLGQLNEQFFGPGTRLTVL.

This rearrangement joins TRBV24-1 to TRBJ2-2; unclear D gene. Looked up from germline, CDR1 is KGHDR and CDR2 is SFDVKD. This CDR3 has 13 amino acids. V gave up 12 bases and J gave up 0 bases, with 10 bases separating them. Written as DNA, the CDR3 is TGTGCCGCGCGCGCCACGAACACCGGGGAGCTGTTTTTT. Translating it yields CAARATNTGELFF.

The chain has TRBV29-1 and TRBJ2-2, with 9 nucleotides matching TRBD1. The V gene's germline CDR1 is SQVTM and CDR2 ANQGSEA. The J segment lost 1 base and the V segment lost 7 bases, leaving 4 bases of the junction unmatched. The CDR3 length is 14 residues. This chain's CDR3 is CSGSGQGNTGELFF. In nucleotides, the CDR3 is TGCAGCGGATCGGGACAGGGGAACACCGGGGAGCTGTTTTTT.

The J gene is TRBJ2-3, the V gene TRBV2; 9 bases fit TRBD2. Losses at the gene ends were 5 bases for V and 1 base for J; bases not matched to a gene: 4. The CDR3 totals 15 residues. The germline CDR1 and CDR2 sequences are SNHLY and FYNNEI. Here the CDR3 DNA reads TGTGCCAGCAGTCAACTAGCGGGTGGCACAGATACGCAGTATTTT. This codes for CASSQLAGGTDTQYF.

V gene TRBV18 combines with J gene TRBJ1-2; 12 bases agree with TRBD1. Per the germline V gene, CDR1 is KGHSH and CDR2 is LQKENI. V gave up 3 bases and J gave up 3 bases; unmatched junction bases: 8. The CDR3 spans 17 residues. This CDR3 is CASSPPGTGGADYGYTF. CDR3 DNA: TGTGCCAGCTCACCTCCCGGGACAGGGGGCGCTGACTATGGCTACACCTTC.

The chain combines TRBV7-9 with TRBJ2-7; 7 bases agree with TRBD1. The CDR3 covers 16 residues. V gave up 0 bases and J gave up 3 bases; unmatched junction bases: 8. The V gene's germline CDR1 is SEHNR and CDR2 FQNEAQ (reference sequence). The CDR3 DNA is TGTGCCAGCAGCTTAGCTCAGGGGGACGGGTACTACGAGCAGTACTTC. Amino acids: CASSLAQGDGYYEQYF.

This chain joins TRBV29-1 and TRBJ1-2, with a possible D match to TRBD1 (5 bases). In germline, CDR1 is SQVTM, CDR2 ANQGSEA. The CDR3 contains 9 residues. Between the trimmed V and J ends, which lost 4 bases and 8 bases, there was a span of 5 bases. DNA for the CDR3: TGCAGCGTTGGGGGCGGCTACACCTTC. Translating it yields CSVGGGYTF.

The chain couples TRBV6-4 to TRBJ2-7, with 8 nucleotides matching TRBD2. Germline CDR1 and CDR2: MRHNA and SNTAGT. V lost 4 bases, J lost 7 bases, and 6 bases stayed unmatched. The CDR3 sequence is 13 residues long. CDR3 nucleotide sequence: TGTGCCAGCAGTGCACGGGAGGGGGGGGAGCAGTACTTC. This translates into CASSAREGGEQYF.

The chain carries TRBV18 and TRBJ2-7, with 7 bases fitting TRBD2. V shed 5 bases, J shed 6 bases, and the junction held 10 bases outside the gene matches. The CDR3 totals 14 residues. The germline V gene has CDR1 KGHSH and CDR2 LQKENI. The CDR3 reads CASSVSGRVVEQYF. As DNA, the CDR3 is TGTGCCAGCTCAGTCTCGGGGAGGGTCGTCGAGCAGTACTTC.

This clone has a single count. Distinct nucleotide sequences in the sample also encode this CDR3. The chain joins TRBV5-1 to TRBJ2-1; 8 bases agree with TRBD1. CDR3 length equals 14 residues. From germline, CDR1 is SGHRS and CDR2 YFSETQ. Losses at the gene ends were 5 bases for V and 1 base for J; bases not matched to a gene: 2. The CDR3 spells CASRDRVSYNEQFF. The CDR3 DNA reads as TGCGCCAGCAGGGACAGGGTGTCCTACAATGAGCAGTTCTTC.

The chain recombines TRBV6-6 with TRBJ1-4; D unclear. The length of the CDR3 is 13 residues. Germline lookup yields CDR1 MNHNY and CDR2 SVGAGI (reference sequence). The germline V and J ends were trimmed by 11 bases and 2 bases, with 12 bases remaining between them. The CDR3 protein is CAGSGNTNEKLFF. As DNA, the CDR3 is TGTGCCGGTTCGGGAAACACTAATGAAAAACTGTTTTTT.

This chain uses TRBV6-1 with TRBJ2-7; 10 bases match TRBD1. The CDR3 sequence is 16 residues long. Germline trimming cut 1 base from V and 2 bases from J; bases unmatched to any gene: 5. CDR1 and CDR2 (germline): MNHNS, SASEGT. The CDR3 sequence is CASSEEGGTGAYEQYV. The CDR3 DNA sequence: TGTGCCAGCAGTGAAGAAGGCGGGACAGGGGCCTACGAGCAGTACGTC.

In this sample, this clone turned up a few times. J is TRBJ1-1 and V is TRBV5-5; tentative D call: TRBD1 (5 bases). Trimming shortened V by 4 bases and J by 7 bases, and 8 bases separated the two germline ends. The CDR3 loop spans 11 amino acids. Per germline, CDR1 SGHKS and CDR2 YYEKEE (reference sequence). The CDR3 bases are TGTGCCAGCAGCCAAGGGGTTGAAGCTTTCTTT. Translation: CASSQGVEAFF.

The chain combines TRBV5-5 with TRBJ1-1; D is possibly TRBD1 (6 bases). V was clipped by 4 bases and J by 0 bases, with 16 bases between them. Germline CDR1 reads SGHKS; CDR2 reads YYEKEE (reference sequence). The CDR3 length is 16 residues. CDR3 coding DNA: TGTGCCAGCAGCCGTTCACAGGGTGAGATGAACACTGAAGCTTTCTTT. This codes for CASSRSQGEMNTEAFF.

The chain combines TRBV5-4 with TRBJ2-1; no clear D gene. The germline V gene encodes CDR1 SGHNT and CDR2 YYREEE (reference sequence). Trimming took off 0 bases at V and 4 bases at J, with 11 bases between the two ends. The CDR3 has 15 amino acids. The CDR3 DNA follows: TGTGCCAGCAGCTTGGCCGTTGGAGTTTACAATGAGCAGTTCTTC. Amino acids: CASSLAVGVYNEQFF.

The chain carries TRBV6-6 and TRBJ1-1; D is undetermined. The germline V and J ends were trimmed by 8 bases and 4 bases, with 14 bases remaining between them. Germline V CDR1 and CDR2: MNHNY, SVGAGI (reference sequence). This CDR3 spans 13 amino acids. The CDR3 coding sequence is TGTGCCAGCTGTTCCCCCGCGGCCACTGAAGCTTTCTTT. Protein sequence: CASCSPAATEAFF.

The CDR3 is CASSQDSASNQPQHF. The DNA for the CDR3 is TGTGCCAGCAGCCAAGATAGCGCCAGCAATCAGCCCCAGCATTTT. V and J are TRBV14 and TRBJ1-5; D is unresolved. CDR1 is SGHDN and CDR2 is FVKESK in the germline V gene. CDR3 length: 15 amino acids. V lost 0 bases, J lost 1 base, and 7 bases lay in between.

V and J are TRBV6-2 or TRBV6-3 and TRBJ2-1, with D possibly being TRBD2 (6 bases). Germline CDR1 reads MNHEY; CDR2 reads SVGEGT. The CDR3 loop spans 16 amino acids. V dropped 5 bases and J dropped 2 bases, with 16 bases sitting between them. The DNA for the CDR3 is TGTGCCAGCAGTCCCGGGGCGGGACGGACCTACAATGAGCAGTTCTTC. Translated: CASSPGAGRTYNEQFF.

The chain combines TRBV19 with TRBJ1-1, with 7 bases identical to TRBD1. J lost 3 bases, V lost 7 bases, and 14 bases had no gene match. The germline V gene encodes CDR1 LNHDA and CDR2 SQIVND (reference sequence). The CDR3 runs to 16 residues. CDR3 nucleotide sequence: TGTGCCAGTACTACCCCAGGGGGACCTGATGACACTGAAGCTTTCTTT. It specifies CASTTPGGPDDTEAFF.

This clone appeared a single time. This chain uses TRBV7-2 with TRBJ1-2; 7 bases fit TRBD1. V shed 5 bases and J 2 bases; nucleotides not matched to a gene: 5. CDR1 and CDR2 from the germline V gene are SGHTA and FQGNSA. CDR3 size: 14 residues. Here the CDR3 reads CASSPLTGNYGYTF. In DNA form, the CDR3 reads TGTGCCAGCAGCCCCCTGACAGGGAACTATGGCTACACCTTC.

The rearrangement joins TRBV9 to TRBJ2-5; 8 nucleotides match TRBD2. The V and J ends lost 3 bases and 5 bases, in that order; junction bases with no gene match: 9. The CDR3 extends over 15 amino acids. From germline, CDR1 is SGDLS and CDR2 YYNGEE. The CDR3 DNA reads TGTGCCAGCAGCGCAATGGCCGGGACTAGGGAGACCCAGTACTTC. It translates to CASSAMAGTRETQYF.

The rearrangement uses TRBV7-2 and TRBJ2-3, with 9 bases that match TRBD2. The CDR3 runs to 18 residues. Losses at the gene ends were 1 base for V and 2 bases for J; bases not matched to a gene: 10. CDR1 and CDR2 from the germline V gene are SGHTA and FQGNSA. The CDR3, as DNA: TGTGCCAGCAGCTTAGTCCCCCCCAGCGGGAGGTCCACAGATACGCAGTATTTT. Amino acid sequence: CASSLVPPSGRSTDTQYF.

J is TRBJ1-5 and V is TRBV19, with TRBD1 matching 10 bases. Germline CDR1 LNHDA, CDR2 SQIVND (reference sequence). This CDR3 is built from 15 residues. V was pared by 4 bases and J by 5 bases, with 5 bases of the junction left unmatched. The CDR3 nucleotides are TGTGCCAGTAGTACCGGGACAGGGGAAGATCAGCCCCAGCATTTT. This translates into CASSTGTGEDQPQHF.

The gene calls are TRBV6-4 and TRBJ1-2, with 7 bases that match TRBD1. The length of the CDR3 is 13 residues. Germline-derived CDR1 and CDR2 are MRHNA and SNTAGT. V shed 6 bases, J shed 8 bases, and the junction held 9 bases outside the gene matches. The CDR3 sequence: CASSETGYVGYTF. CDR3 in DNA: TGTGCCAGCAGCGAGACAGGGTATGTCGGCTACACCTTC.

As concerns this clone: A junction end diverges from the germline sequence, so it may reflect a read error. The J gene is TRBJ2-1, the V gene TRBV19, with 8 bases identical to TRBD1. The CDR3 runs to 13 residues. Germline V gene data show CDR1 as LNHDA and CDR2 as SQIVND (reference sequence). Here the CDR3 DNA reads TGTGCCAGTAGTTTAGACAGGGGCAATGAGCAGTTCTTC. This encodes CASSLDRGNEQFF. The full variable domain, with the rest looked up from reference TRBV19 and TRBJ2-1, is DGGITQSPKYLFRKEGQNVTLSCEQNLNHDAMYWYRQDPGQGLRLIYYSQIVNDFQKGDIAEGYSVSREKKESFPLTVTSAQKNPTAFYLCASSLDRGNEQFFGPGTRLTVL.

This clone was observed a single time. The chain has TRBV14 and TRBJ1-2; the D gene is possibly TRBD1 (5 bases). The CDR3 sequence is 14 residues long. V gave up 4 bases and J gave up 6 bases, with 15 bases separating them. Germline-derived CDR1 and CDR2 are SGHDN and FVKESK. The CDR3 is CASSLHRKGDGYTF. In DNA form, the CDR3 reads TGTGCCAGCAGCCTTCACAGGAAAGGGGATGGCTACACCTTC.